These 5 T cell receptor beta chains were sequenced from one sample in a study of T cell repertoires in cytomegalovirus infection. Each CDR3 protein gets one entry after TCRdb re-called the reads with MiXCR. The repertoire holds about 230,000 distinct CDR3 sequences, with roughly 20% as singletons. Input material: CD8+ T cells from PBMCs. Source of these receptors: a human donor in good health (CMV status not recorded). Some clones in this sample may be carry-over from other donors' samples.

The chain links TRBV5-5 to TRBJ1-1, with D possibly TRBD1 on 5 matching bases. This CDR3 is built from 13 residues. CDR1 is SGHKS and CDR2 is YYEKEE in the germline V gene (reference sequence). V gave up 2 bases and J gave up 3 bases, with 8 bases separating them. CDR3 nucleotides: TGTGCCAGCAGCTTTCAGGGTGACACTGAAGCTTTCTTT. Its protein product is CASSFQGDTEAFF.

The V call is TRBV27, the J call TRBJ2-2, with no clear D. Trimming removed 8 bases at V and 3 bases at J, with 13 bases between. The CDR3 extends over 14 amino acids. The V gene's germline CDR1 is MNHEY and CDR2 SMNVEV (reference sequence). The CDR3 DNA follows: TGTGCCAGCGGATTCGACACATACACCGGGGAGCTGTTTTTT. Translation: CASGFDTYTGELFF.

This clonotype was found many times. The rearrangement uses TRBV6-6 and TRBJ1-4; D perhaps matches TRBD1 (5 bases). The germline V and J ends were trimmed by 7 bases and 8 bases, with 20 bases remaining between them. Germline V gene lookup returns CDR1 MNHNY and CDR2 SVGAGI (reference sequence). The CDR3 runs 15 residues. The CDR3 loop is CASNSDSTIWEKLFF. In nucleotides, the CDR3 is TGTGCCAGCAATTCAGACAGTACAATTTGGGAAAAACTGTTTTTT.

This clonotype was seen a handful of times. Given a much more abundant clone one base away, this may be a read error. The chain uses TRBV11-2 and TRBJ2-5; unclear D gene. Germline values: CDR1 SGHAT, CDR2 FQNNGV. V lost 2 bases and J 2 bases, leaving 3 bases between the germline ends. The CDR3 length is 12 residues. DNA for the CDR3: TGTGCCAGCAGCTTAATGCAAGAGACCCAGTACTTC. It yields the protein CASSLMQETQYF.

In its sample, this clonotype was seen a few times. The rearrangement uses TRBV20-1 and TRBJ2-4, with TRBD2 identical over 11 bases. This CDR3 region has 18 residues. Germline V gene data show CDR1 as DFQATT and CDR2 as SNEGSKA (reference sequence). V lost 1 base, J lost 0 bases, and 8 bases stayed unmatched. CDR3 region: CSARVAGTSGLAKNIQYF. CDR3 coding DNA: TGCAGTGCTAGAGTTGCCGGGACTAGCGGTCTAGCCAAAAACATTCAGTACTTC.